A selection of T cell receptor beta chains follows, all from one sample in a study of metastatic and nonmetastatic thyroid tumors. Via MiXCR, TCRdb re-called the PCR reads. The sample has roughly 38,000 clones, 9.5% to 13% seen once. Sample: blood. The receptors were sampled from a male donor with papillary thyroid cancer or a benign thyroid nodule (not recorded which). Some clones in this sample may be carry-over from other donors' samples. The CDR3 runs from the conserved cysteine through the conserved F or W. A D gene is named only where the DNA matches it firmly. Clone size is shown for a subset of rows, as once, few, many or a class of expanded clone.

J | D | size | V | CDR3 | DNA
TRBJ2-2 | . | many | TRBV11-1 | CASSPGQALNTGELFF | TGTGCCAGCAGCCCAGGGCAGGCGTTGAACACCGGGGAGCTGTTTTTT
TRBJ2-7 | . | many | TRBV25-1 | CASSSAGQISEQYF | TGTGCCAGCAGTTCTGCCGGACAGATTAGCGAGCAGTACTTC
TRBJ2-3 | TRBD2 | many | TRBV20-1 | CSVYSGRAQDTQYF | TGCAGTGTTTATAGCGGGAGGGCCCAAGATACGCAGTATTTT
TRBJ2-1 | . | many | TRBV9 | CASSVEGYNEQFF | TGTGCCAGCAGCGTAGAAGGGTACAATGAGCAGTTCTTC
TRBJ2-7 | TRBD2 | many | TRBV20-1 | CSAREGGAGPYEQYF | TGCAGTGCTAGAGAGGGAGGGGCGGGACCCTACGAGCAGTACTTC
TRBJ2-1 | TRBD2 | many | TRBV5-1 | CASSPGAGGFDEQFF | TGCGCCAGCAGCCCGGGAGCGGGAGGTTTCGATGAGCAGTTCTTC
TRBJ2-5 | TRBD2 | many | TRBV6-6 | CASSYSDGRETQYF | TGTGCCAGCAGTTACTCGGACGGGAGGGAGACCCAGTACTTC
TRBJ1-2 | . | many | TRBV11-2 | CASSPRFNYGYTF | TGTGCCAGCAGCCCCAGATTTAACTATGGCTACACCTTC
TRBJ2-1 | . | many | TRBV5-6 | CASSLWQGFEQFF | TGTGCCAGCAGCTTGTGGCAGGGGTTTGAGCAGTTCTTC
TRBJ1-1 | . | many | TRBV29-1 | CSVEVGSSGYTEAFF | TGCAGCGTTGAAGTAGGATCGTCGGGGTACACTGAAGCTTTCTTT
TRBJ2-2 | . | . | TRBV5-1 | CASSAPSPTGELFF | TGCGCCAGCAGCGCACCGAGTCCCACCGGGGAGCTGTTTTTT
TRBJ2-5 | . | many | TRBV7-2 | CASTAGGLAQETQYF | TGTGCCAGCACCGCCGGAGGGTTGGCCCAAGAGACCCAGTACTTC
TRBJ2-7 | TRBD1 | medium-sized | TRBV28 | CASSSPGQGSGEQYF | TGTGCCAGCAGTTCTCCGGGACAGGGGAGTGGCGAGCAGTACTTC
TRBJ2-5 | . | many | TRBV29-1 | CSVDRWGRQETQYF | TGCAGCGTTGACCGGTGGGGTCGGCAAGAGACCCAGTACTTC
TRBJ1-5 | . | many | TRBV2 | CASRHRASSNQPQHF | TGTGCCAGCAGACACAGGGCATCGTCCAATCAGCCCCAGCATTTT
TRBJ2-7 | . | medium-sized | TRBV28 | CASRSSGLAYEQYF | TGTGCCAGCAGATCCTCGGGTCTAGCCTACGAGCAGTACTTC
TRBJ2-5 | . | . | TRBV6-2/TRBV6-3 | CASSYLGEREETQYF | TGTGCCAGCAGTTATTTAGGCGAGCGGGAAGAGACCCAGTACTTC
TRBJ2-7 | . | many | TRBV5-5 | CASSFRSGEQYF | TGTGCCAGCAGCTTTAGGTCGGGCGAGCAGTACTTC
TRBJ1-5 | . | many | TRBV6-1 | CASMPAEYSNQPQHF | TGTGCCAGCATGCCAGCGGAATATAGCAATCAGCCCCAGCATTTT
TRBJ2-1 | . | . | TRBV6-2/TRBV6-3 | CASSYSTERDYNEQFF | TGTGCCAGCAGTTACTCGACCGAGCGCGACTACAATGAGCAGTTCTTC
TRBJ1-1 | . | many | TRBV12-3/TRBV12-4 | CASSPRLGRAFF | TGTGCCAGCAGTCCTCGACTCGGTCGGGCTTTCTTT
TRBJ1-1 | TRBD1 | many | TRBV19 | CASRLFGTDNTEAFF | TGTGCCAGTAGGCTCTTCGGGACAGACAACACTGAAGCTTTCTTT
TRBJ2-7 | . | medium-sized | TRBV27 | CASSPSQGYHEQYF | TGTGCCAGCAGCCCCTCTCAGGGGTACCACGAGCAGTACTTC
TRBJ2-1 | . | many | TRBV28 | CASSLGGTLNEQFF | TGTGCCAGCAGTTTGGGCGGGACTCTTAATGAGCAGTTCTTC
TRBJ2-7 | . | many | TRBV7-3 | CASSVGPTGEQYF | TGTGCCAGCAGCGTGGGACCGACGGGGGAGCAGTACTTC
TRBJ1-2 | TRBD1 | . | TRBV27 | CATRQGALGYTF | TGTGCCACGCGACAGGGGGCGCTTGGCTACACCTTC
TRBJ2-2 | . | . | TRBV6-1 | CASSDSSVTGELFF | TGTGCCAGCAGTGACTCGTCCGTCACCGGGGAGCTGTTTTTT
TRBJ1-2 | . | . | TRBV7-2 | CTSSLGQGYGCGYTF | TGTACCAGCAGCTTAGGTCAGGGATACGGCTGTGGCTACACCTTC
TRBJ1-2 | . | many | TRBV3-1 | CASSPNRGTRPGYTF | TGTGCCAGCAGCCCAAACCGGGGGACCCGCCCTGGCTACACCTTC
TRBJ2-5 | . | many | TRBV4-1 | CASSRLQGGETQYF | TGCGCCAGCAGCCGACTACAGGGCGGAGAGACCCAGTACTTC
TRBJ2-7 | . | . | TRBV3-1 | CANSPRQGGYEQYF | TGTGCCAACAGCCCGAGGCAGGGGGGATACGAGCAGTACTTC
TRBJ1-2 | . | few | TRBV29-1 | CSVGMANYGYTF | TGCAGCGTTGGTATGGCTAACTATGGCTACACCTTC
TRBJ1-5 | . | many | TRBV2 | CASTGESQPQHF | TGTGCCAGCACCGGGGAATCTCAGCCCCAGCATTTT
TRBJ2-1 | . | many | TRBV5-1 | CASSLEGSGNNEQFF | TGCGCCAGCAGCTTGGAGGGTAGCGGAAACAATGAGCAGTTCTTC